This T cell receptor beta chain derives from a study of T cell repertoires in cytomegalovirus infection. Turning to the study itself: Matching HLA type, along with CMV infection, was indicated by public TCR beta signatures. Broader study findings: Carriage of CMV together with the relevant HLA was identifiable through cumulative public TCR beta family frequency. HLA-C-restricted TCR beta clonotypes specific for CMV led the ex vivo response.

V was clipped by 5 bases and J by 6 bases, with 16 bases between them. Germline CDR1 is SEHNR and CDR2 is FQNEAQ (reference sequence). The CDR3 has 14 amino acids. Comments on this clonotype: Its specificity is unknown.

One entry per CDR3 protein, called by TCRdb with MiXCR from the reads. This table has about 260,000 distinct CDR3 sequences, roughly 13% appearing once. This receptor was identified in a human donor in good health (CMV status not recorded). Some clones in this sample may be carry-over from other donors' samples. The rearrangement joins TRBV7-9 to TRBJ1-1; D uncertain. Sequenced sample: PBMCs. The CDR3 here is CASSPPTVVAEAFF. The CDR3 coding sequence is TGTGCCAGCAGCCCCCCTACTGTAGTCGCTGAAGCTTTCTTT.